This TCR beta chain appears in the sequencing data of a study of cytomegalovirus exposure and HLA in healthy donors. This clone was seen a handful of times. The PCR used 60 Vbeta and 13 Jbeta primers. TCRdb's table, derived via immunoSEQ multiplex PCR, lists solely in-frame clones and lacks some. The sample includes about 240,000 clones, 81% of them seen just once. Per germline, CDR1 SEHNR and CDR2 FQNEAQ (reference sequence). The CDR3 covers 15 residues. The V gene lost 5 bases and the J gene lost 6 bases, with 20 bases spanning the gap. J is TRBJ2-7 and V is TRBV7-9; TRBD2 is a possible D gene (5 bases). The TCR sequence derives from a woman aged 60-75 years in good health and CMV-seropositive. The sequenced sample was PBMCs. In DNA, the CDR3 is TGTGCCAGCAGCAAAGGAGGAGACTCTAATTCCGAGCAGTACTTC. This sequence encodes CASSKGGDSNSEQYF.